A single sample is the source of the 31 T cell receptor beta chains below, sequenced in a study of multiple sclerosis patients with progressive multifocal leukoencephalopathy. Some clones are missing from TCRdb's copy, which holds only in-frame ones; the method was immunoSEQ multiplex PCR. The sample consists of tens of thousands of clones, 85% to 90% of them appearing once. Time point noted: before natalizumab initiation. Sample: PBMCs. All receptors come from a human donor with multiple sclerosis.

The gene calls are TRBV7-6 and TRBJ1-6; no definite D call. The CDR3 consists of 15 residues. Germline V gives CDR1 SGHVS, CDR2 FNYEAQ. V dropped 5 bases and J dropped 6 bases, with 14 bases sitting between them. The DNA of the CDR3 is TGTGCCAGCAGCACCCACAGCGGAATTAATTCACCCCTCCACTTT. This sequence encodes CASSTHSGINSPLHF.

The chain's CDR3 is CASSEGLPPYEQYF. The CDR3 DNA reads as TGTGCCAGCAGTGAAGGTCTCCCGCCCTACGAGCAGTACTTC. This chain joins TRBV2 and TRBJ2-7; D is undetermined. The CDR3 is 14 amino acids. Germline V CDR1 and CDR2: SNHLY, FYNNEI. Trimming cost V 1 base and J 2 bases, with 9 bases left between them.

The CDR3 DNA reads TGCGCCAGCAGTCAGGCGGCAGGGAACTATGGCTACACCTTC. Translating it yields CASSQAAGNYGYTF. The chain recombines TRBV5-1 with TRBJ1-2, with D tentatively TRBD1 (5 bases). Trimming shortened V by 5 bases and J by 2 bases, and 13 bases separated the two germline ends. The V gene's germline CDR1 is SGHRS and CDR2 YFSETQ. This CDR3 region has 14 residues.

V and J are TRBV29-1 and TRBJ2-6; D is unclear. V dropped 4 bases and J dropped 4 bases, with 5 bases sitting between them. CDR1 and CDR2 (germline): SQVTM, ANQGSEA. The CDR3 totals 12 residues. CDR3 region: CSVAQGANVLTF. In DNA form, the CDR3 reads TGCAGCGTTGCCCAGGGGGCCAACGTCCTGACTTTC.

The chain carries TRBV6-1 and TRBJ2-7; 9 nucleotides match TRBD1. This CDR3 is 15 amino acids long. V gave up 1 base and J gave up 6 bases; unmatched junction bases: 7. Germline loops: CDR1 MNHNS, CDR2 SASEGT. In DNA form, the CDR3 reads TGTGCCAGCAGTGAAGAGGGGACAGGGTGGGGCGAGCAGTACTTC. Protein product: CASSEEGTGWGEQYF.

This rearrangement joins TRBV15 to TRBJ2-4; D is unclear. There are 14 residues in the CDR3. Germline V gene lookup returns CDR1 LNHNV and CDR2 YYDKDF (reference sequence). V dropped 4 bases and J dropped 5 bases, with 12 bases sitting between them. CDR3 nucleotide sequence: TGTGCCACCAGCACCTCTCGAACAGAAAACATTCAGTACTTC. Protein product: CATSTSRTENIQYF.

V and J are TRBV5-1 and TRBJ2-7; tentative D call: TRBD2 (6 bases). This CDR3 has 17 amino acids. Germline loops: CDR1 SGHRS, CDR2 YFSETQ. V was clipped by 0 bases and J by 0 bases, with 16 bases between them. In DNA form, the CDR3 reads TGCGCCAGCAGCTTGGCCGGTAGTGCGGGAAACTCCTACGAGCAGTACTTC. Its protein is CASSLAGSAGNSYEQYF. Together with reference TRBV5-1 and TRBJ2-7, the CDR3 gives the full variable domain: KAGVTQTPRYLIKTRGQQVTLSCSPISGHRSVSWYQQTPGQGLQFLFEYFSETQRNKGNFPGRFSGRQFSNSRSEMNVSTLELGDSALYLCASSLAGSAGNSYEQYFGPGTRLTVT.

This clone was seen more than once but under ten times. V usage is TRBV7-2 and J usage is TRBJ1-3, with D possibly TRBD1 on 5 matching bases. The CDR3 spans 15 residues. The V gene lost 1 base and the J gene lost 2 bases, with 9 bases spanning the gap. Germline lookup yields CDR1 SGHTA and CDR2 FQGNSA. CDR3 residues: CASSLVGTPGNTIYF. The CDR3 DNA follows: TGTGCCAGCAGCTTAGTAGGGACCCCTGGAAACACCATATATTTT. Full variable domain (missing parts from reference TRBV7-2 and TRBJ1-3): GAGVSQSPSNKVTEKGKDVELRCDPISGHTALYWYRQSLGQGLEFLIYFQGNSAPDKSGLPSDRFSAERTGGSVSTLTIQRTQQEDSAVYLCASSLVGTPGNTIYFGEGSWLTVV.

The gene calls are TRBV7-8 and TRBJ2-2; perhaps D is TRBD1 or TRBD2 (5 bases each). CDR1 and CDR2 (germline): SGHVS, FQNEAQ. CDR3 length: 16 amino acids. Trimming left V 5 bases short and J 2 bases short, with 15 bases between. Here the CDR3 reads CASSLWDVGNTGELFF. CDR3 DNA: TGTGCCAGCAGCCTCTGGGACGTTGGCAACACCGGGGAGCTGTTTTTT.

Only a few counts were recorded for this clone. The chain recombines TRBV18 with TRBJ1-2; D is ambiguous. This CDR3 contains 15 residues. Deletions cut 6 bases from V and 0 bases from J, with 14 bases between. Germline V CDR1 and CDR2: KGHSH, LQKENI. The CDR3 protein is CASSSEGHTNYGYTF. In nucleotides, the CDR3 is TGTGCCAGCTCGTCCGAGGGCCATACTAACTATGGCTACACCTTC.

The gene calls are TRBV19 and TRBJ2-1, with 9 bases aligning to TRBD1. Germline values: CDR1 LNHDA, CDR2 SQIVND (reference sequence). This CDR3 is built from 14 residues. J gave up 9 bases and V 1 base, and 4 bases lay outside the gene matches. The CDR3 DNA reads TGTGCCAGTAGTATAGTTGGACAGGGGCGTGAGCAGTTCTTC. Amino acid sequence: CASSIVGQGREQFF.

V usage is TRBV29-1 and J usage is TRBJ1-2; 9 bases match TRBD1. This CDR3 is 15 amino acids long. Trimming cost V 6 bases and J 3 bases; bases outside gene matches: 11. Germline V gene lookup returns CDR1 SQVTM and CDR2 ANQGSEA. The CDR3 DNA is TGCAGCGTCGCTAGACAGGGGGTAAAGGACTATGGCTACACCTTC. This translates into CSVARQGVKDYGYTF.

This clone was detected only once. This chain links TRBV2 with TRBJ2-7; D is possibly TRBD1 (6 bases). The CDR3 covers 13 residues. Germline-derived CDR1 and CDR2 are SNHLY and FYNNEI. Deletions cut 4 bases from V and 6 bases from J, with 13 bases between. The CDR3 nucleotides read TGTGCCAGCAGTGTCACAGGGCTAACCGAGCAGTACTTC. Residues: CASSVTGLTEQYF.

The V and J genes are TRBV19 and TRBJ1-2; 8 nucleotides line up with TRBD1. V lost 3 bases to trimming and J lost 3 bases; unmatched junction nucleotides: 6. The CDR3 sequence is 15 residues long. CDR1 is LNHDA, CDR2 SQIVND, per germline (reference sequence). CDR3 residues: CASSMQGAQYYGYTF. The CDR3, as DNA: TGTGCCAGTAGTATGCAGGGGGCGCAATACTATGGCTACACCTTC.

V and J are TRBV6-4 and TRBJ1-2; 8 bases agree with TRBD1. Looked up from germline, CDR1 is MRHNA and CDR2 is SNTAGT. The CDR3 runs to 13 residues. Trimming removed 4 bases from V and 8 bases from J; junction bases left unmatched: 6. CDR3 DNA sequence: TGTGCCAGCAGTGCAACAGGGGGATGGGGCTACACCTTC. Protein product: CASSATGGWGYTF.

This clone was counted a single time. The chain joins TRBV7-8 to TRBJ1-5; TRBD1 agrees at 9 bases. The CDR3 spans 15 residues. J lost 9 bases, V lost 1 base, and 7 bases had no gene match. Per germline, CDR1 SGHVS and CDR2 FQNEAQ. In nucleotides, the CDR3 is TGTGCCAGCAGCTTAGACAGGGGGCGGATACTGCCCCAGCATTTT. This gives the protein CASSLDRGRILPQHF.

The J gene is TRBJ2-7, the V gene TRBV29-1, with D possibly TRBD2 on 7 matching bases. Trimming removed 3 bases from V and 0 bases from J, with 15 bases in between. CDR1 and CDR2 from the germline V gene are SQVTM and ANQGSEA. This CDR3 has 15 amino acids. The CDR3 protein is CSVETGGGFSYEQYF. CDR3 bases: TGCAGCGTTGAGACTGGCGGGGGCTTCTCCTACGAGCAGTACTTC.

V gene TRBV6-4 combines with J gene TRBJ2-3; D uncertain. The V end lost 0 bases, the J end lost 2 bases, and 9 bases lay between the germline ends. Germline V gives CDR1 MRHNA, CDR2 SNTAGT. The CDR3 length is 15 residues. CDR3 sequence: CASSDSSLPTDTQYF. In DNA form, the CDR3 reads TGTGCCAGCAGTGACTCGTCGCTCCCCACAGATACGCAGTATTTT.

The chain has TRBV30 and TRBJ1-2, with TRBD1 matching over 7 bases. J gave up 3 bases and V 8 bases, and 12 bases lay outside the gene matches. CDR1 is GTSNPN and CDR2 is SVGIG in the germline V gene (reference sequence). This CDR3 region has 14 residues. The CDR3 loop is CAGGAGGFYYGYTF. The CDR3 DNA is TGTGCCGGGGGGGCAGGGGGGTTTTACTATGGCTACACCTTC.

The J gene is TRBJ1-5, the V gene TRBV6-5; unclear D gene. The germline V gene has CDR1 MNHEY and CDR2 SVGAGI. The CDR3 is 14 residues long. V shed 0 bases and J shed 7 bases, with 10 bases lying between them. CDR3 sequence (DNA): TGTGCCAGCAGTTACTCGGGAGAGGCGCAGCCCCAGCATTTT. This encodes CASSYSGEAQPQHF.

The chain is built from TRBV7-2 and TRBJ1-1; no reliable D call. Deletions cut 0 bases from V and 8 bases from J, with 16 bases between. Germline CDR1 is SGHTA and CDR2 is FQGNSA. The CDR3 length is 15 residues. Here the CDR3 DNA reads TGTGCCAGCAGCTTAGCGTCCCTTGGAAAAAGAGAAGCTTTCTTT. This gives the protein CASSLASLGKREAFF.

The chain employs TRBV9 and TRBJ1-6, with TRBD1 matching over 7 bases. J gave up 7 bases and V 0 bases, and 4 bases lay outside the gene matches. From germline, CDR1 is SGDLS and CDR2 YYNGEE. CDR3 size: 15 residues. The chain's CDR3 is CASSVGTGANSPLHF. CDR3 nucleotide sequence: TGTGCCAGCAGCGTAGGCACAGGGGCGAATTCACCCCTCCACTTT.

The chain couples TRBV7-2 to TRBJ1-5; D is ambiguous. The CDR3 sequence is 17 residues long. Trimming removed 2 bases from V and 3 bases from J, with 17 bases in between. Germline V gives CDR1 SGHTA, CDR2 FQGNSA. CDR3 in amino acids: CASSLLLPGSSNQPQHF. In nucleotides, the CDR3 is TGTGCCAGCAGCTTACTTCTCCCCGGCAGTTCCAATCAGCCCCAGCATTTT.

This chain joins TRBV6-6 and TRBJ1-2, with D unclear. Germline V gives CDR1 MNHNY, CDR2 SVGAGI (reference sequence). V was shortened by 0 bases and J by 2 bases, with 10 bases between the two germline ends. CDR3 length equals 15 residues. CDR3 in amino acids: CASSYSSRPNYGYTF. Here the CDR3 DNA reads TGTGCCAGCAGTTACTCTAGTAGACCCAACTATGGCTACACCTTC.

This clone came up once. The rearrangement joins TRBV2 to TRBJ1-2; unclear D gene. Per the germline V gene, CDR1 is SNHLY and CDR2 is FYNNEI. V gave up 8 bases and J gave up 2 bases, with 9 bases separating them. CDR3 length: 12 amino acids. The CDR3 reads CASAIINYGYTF. The CDR3 region has the DNA TGTGCCAGCGCAATTATAAACTATGGCTACACCTTC.

This chain joins TRBV6-5 and TRBJ1-5; no clear D. From germline, CDR1 is MNHEY and CDR2 SVGAGI. CDR3 size: 13 residues. Trimming took off 5 bases at V and 4 bases at J, with 9 bases between the two ends. This CDR3 is CASSPGRNQPQHF. The DNA for the CDR3 is TGTGCCAGCAGTCCCGGTCGAAATCAGCCCCAGCATTTT.

The chain joins TRBV5-6 to TRBJ2-5, with 7 nucleotides matching TRBD1. The CDR3 sequence is 14 residues long. V was clipped by 5 bases and J by 5 bases; unmatched bases: 9. Germline V lookup: CDR1 SGHDT, CDR2 YYEEEE. CDR3 nucleotide sequence: TGTGCCAGCAGGCTCGACAGGGCTTTCGAGACCCAGTACTTC. Encoded protein: CASRLDRAFETQYF.

CDR3 in DNA: TGCAGCGTGCGACAGGGGGCGAACACTGAAGCTTTCTTT. Protein product: CSVRQGANTEAFF. The chain couples TRBV29-1 to TRBJ1-1, with 10 nucleotides matching TRBD1. After removal of 6 bases from V and 1 base from J, the junction contained 2 bases not matched to a gene. The CDR3 extends over 13 amino acids. Germline V CDR1 and CDR2: SQVTM, ANQGSEA.

The V gene is TRBV28, the J gene TRBJ2-7; D gene uncertain. The germline V and J ends were trimmed by 7 bases and 0 bases, with 7 bases remaining between them. The germline gives CDR1 MDHEN, CDR2 SYDVKM. The CDR3 extends over 12 amino acids. This CDR3 is CASNGYSYEQYF. For the CDR3, the DNA is TGTGCCAGCAACGGTTACTCCTACGAGCAGTACTTC.

The rearrangement uses TRBV5-1 and TRBJ1-1; 7 positions agree with TRBD1. The germline V gene encodes CDR1 SGHRS and CDR2 YFSETQ. J was trimmed by 4 bases and V by 4 bases; bases with no gene match: 10. The CDR3 runs to 15 residues. The CDR3 loop reads CASSPRQGSGTEAFF. The CDR3 region has the DNA TGCGCCAGCAGCCCCAGACAGGGATCAGGCACTGAAGCTTTCTTT. The full variable domain, with the rest looked up from reference TRBV5-1 and TRBJ1-1, is KAGVTQTPRYLIKTRGQQVTLSCSPISGHRSVSWYQQTPGQGLQFLFEYFSETQRNKGNFPGRFSGRQFSNSRSEMNVSTLELGDSALYLCASSPRQGSGTEAFFGQGTRLTVV.

This clone was seen just once. The chain carries TRBV19 and TRBJ2-7; D gene unclear. Germline CDR1 reads LNHDA; CDR2 reads SQIVND (reference sequence). V lost 6 bases and J lost 2, with 14 bases in between. The CDR3 runs 14 residues. This CDR3 reads CASSAGRYAYEQYF. DNA of the CDR3: TGTGCCAGTAGCGCTGGCAGGTATGCCTACGAGCAGTACTTC.